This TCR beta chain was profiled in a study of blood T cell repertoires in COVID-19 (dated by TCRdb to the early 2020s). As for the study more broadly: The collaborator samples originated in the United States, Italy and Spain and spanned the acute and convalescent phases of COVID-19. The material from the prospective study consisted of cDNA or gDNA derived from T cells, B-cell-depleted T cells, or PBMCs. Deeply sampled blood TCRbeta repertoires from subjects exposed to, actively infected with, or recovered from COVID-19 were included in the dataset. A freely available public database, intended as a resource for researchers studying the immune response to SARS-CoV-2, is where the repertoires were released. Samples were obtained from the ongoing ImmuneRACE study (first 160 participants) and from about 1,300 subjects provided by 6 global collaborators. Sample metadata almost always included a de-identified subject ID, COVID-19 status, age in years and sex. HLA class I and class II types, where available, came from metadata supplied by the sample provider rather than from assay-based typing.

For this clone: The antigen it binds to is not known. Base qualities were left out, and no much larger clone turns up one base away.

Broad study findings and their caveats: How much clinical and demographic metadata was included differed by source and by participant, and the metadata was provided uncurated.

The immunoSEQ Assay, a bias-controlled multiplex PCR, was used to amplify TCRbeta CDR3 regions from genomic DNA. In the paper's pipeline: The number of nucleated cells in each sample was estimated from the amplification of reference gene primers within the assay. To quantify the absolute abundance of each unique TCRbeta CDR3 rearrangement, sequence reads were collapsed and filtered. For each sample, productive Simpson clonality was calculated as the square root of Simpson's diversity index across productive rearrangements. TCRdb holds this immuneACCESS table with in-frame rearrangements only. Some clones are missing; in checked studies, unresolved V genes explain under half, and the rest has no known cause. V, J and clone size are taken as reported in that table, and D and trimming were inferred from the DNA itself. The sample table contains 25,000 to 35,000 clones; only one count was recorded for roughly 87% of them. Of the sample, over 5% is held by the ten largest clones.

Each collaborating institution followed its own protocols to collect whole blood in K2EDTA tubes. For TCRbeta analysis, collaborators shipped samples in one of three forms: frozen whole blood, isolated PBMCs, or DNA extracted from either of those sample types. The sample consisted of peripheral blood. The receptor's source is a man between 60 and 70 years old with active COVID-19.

CDR3 loop: CASTGIEASGKETQYF. The bases are TGTGCCAGCACTGGGATTGAGGCTAGCGGGAAAGAGACCCAGTACTTC. The rearrangement joined TRBV2 to TRBJ2-5; TRBD2 fits 9 bases in the junction. Unmatched junction bases come to 12, with V trimmed by 7 bases and J by 3 bases. CDR1 is given as SNHLY and CDR2 as FYNNEI, both from the germline V gene. Spanning cysteine to phenylalanine, the CDR3 consists of 16 amino acids. The DNA shown is the 48-base CDR3, in frame from base 1.